This T cell receptor beta chain is drawn from a study of T cell responses to AZD1222 COVID-19 vaccine. TCRdb keeps only in-frame clones here, not all; method: immunoSEQ multiplex PCR. Of some 170,000 clones in the sample, less than 90% were seen once. Details on this clone: Its specificity is not known.

With V trimmed by 4 bases and J by 2 bases, 5 bases remained unmatched. This CDR3 spans 15 amino acids. Germline CDR1 is SGHDT and CDR2 is YYEEEE. Broader study findings: Spike-spanning, vaccine-associated CD4 TCRs were dominant at 160-218 and 743-854. Spike-specific TCR depth and breadth grew after two AZD1222 doses.

The sequencing here drew on peripheral blood, taken on day 0 of AZD1222 vaccination. The clonotype comes from an adult in good health. V and J are TRBV5-6 and TRBJ1-3, with 8 bases matching TRBD1. DNA of the CDR3: TGTGCCAGCAGCCGAGAACAGGGGGCTGGAAACACCATATATTTT. It is translated as CASSREQGAGNTIYF.